This TCR beta chain is from a study of identical twins. A universal primer site arose from template switching, and cDNA bore unique molecular identifiers. MiXCR, run by TCRdb on the 5' RACE reads, gives a single entry per CDR3 protein. The table lists around 370,000 distinct CDR3 sequences, about 10% of them singletons. Study findings and constraints: Out-of-frame sharing of TCR alpha in monozygotic twins was underestimated by models. Partly confounded zero-insertion analyses could result from invariant MAIT and iNKT cells.

From germline, CDR1 is SNHLY and CDR2 FYNNEI. With 4 bases removed from V and 4 bases from J, the gap between germline ends came to 4 bases. The CDR3 runs 11 residues. This clonotype was detected ten times or more. Its antigen is undetermined. Sequencing input: naive T cells sorted from blood. This receptor was obtained from a woman aged 45-65 years in good health. The chain is built from TRBV2 and TRBJ2-5; unclear D gene. DNA of the CDR3: TGTGCCAGCAGTGTTGGAGAGACCCAGTACTTC. Protein: CASSVGETQYF.